What follows are 13 T cell receptor beta chains derived from one specimen sequenced in a study of high-grade serous ovarian cancer treatment subgroups. Profiled with immunoSEQ multiplex PCR; TCRdb holds only in-frame clones, not every one. Here the sample spans around 27,000 clones, about 88% being singletons. Tumor samples were taken before definitive surgery or chemotherapy. The specimen was tumor tissue. The origin of the receptors is a human donor with high-grade serous ovarian cancer.

Only one count was recorded for this clone. V gene TRBV11-2 combines with J gene TRBJ1-3, with D unclear. Germline V CDR1 and CDR2: SGHAT, FQNNGV. The V and J ends lost 3 bases and 4 bases respectively, with 7 bases between them. CDR3 length: 13 amino acids. The CDR3 DNA follows: TGTGCCAGCAGCTTCGGCGGAGGAAACACCATATATTTT. Amino acids: CASSFGGGNTIYF. The whole variable domain, remainder taken from reference TRBV11-2 and TRBJ1-3, is EAGVAQSPRYKIIEKRQSVAFWCNPISGHATLYWYQQILGQGPKLLIQFQNNGVVDDSQLPKDRFSAERLKGVDSTLKIQPAKLEDSAVYLCASSFGGGNTIYFGEGSWLTVV.

The V call is TRBV4-2, the J call TRBJ2-3, with 7 bases that match TRBD2. J lost 4 bases, V lost 1 base, and 2 bases had no gene match. The CDR3 contains 14 residues. In germline, CDR1 is LGHNA, CDR2 YNFKEQ. CDR3 coding DNA: TGTGCCAGCAGCCAAGCGGGAGGAGCAGATACGCAGTATTTT. Translated: CASSQAGGADTQYF.

V gene TRBV7-9 combines with J gene TRBJ1-2; 10 nucleotides match TRBD1. Germline V gene lookup returns CDR1 SEHNR and CDR2 FQNEAQ (reference sequence). The CDR3 contains 16 residues. V lost 5 bases, J lost 5 bases, and 11 bases stayed unmatched. CDR3 coding DNA: TGTGCCAGCAGCAAAGGGACAGGGGCTATCTATTATGGCTACACCTTC. This sequence encodes CASSKGTGAIYYGYTF.

The chain carries TRBV2 and TRBJ1-1; 7 bases match TRBD1. V was pared by 3 bases and J by 1 base, with 2 bases of the junction left unmatched. The CDR3 runs to 14 residues. CDR1 and CDR2 from the germline V gene are SNHLY and FYNNEI. The CDR3 here is CASSDRQGNTEAFF. Here the CDR3 DNA reads TGTGCCAGCAGTGACCGACAGGGGAACACTGAAGCTTTCTTT.

The chain recombines TRBV28 with TRBJ2-7, with 7 positions matching TRBD2. V was clipped by 6 bases and J by 2 bases; unmatched bases: 10. The CDR3 totals 15 residues. Germline-derived CDR1 and CDR2 are MDHEN and SYDVKM. For the CDR3, the DNA is TGTGCCAGCAGGGGATGGGCTAGCGGTACCTACGAGCAGTACTTC. This translates into CASRGWASGTYEQYF.

The sample holds one count of this clone. The gene calls are TRBV28 and TRBJ2-2; TRBD1 matches at 7 bases. After removal of 6 bases from V and 4 bases from J, the junction contained 8 bases not matched to a gene. This CDR3 has 15 amino acids. Germline assignment: CDR1 MDHEN and CDR2 SYDVKM. The CDR3 spells CASSSRQGRTGELFF. The DNA of the CDR3 is TGTGCCAGCAGCTCCAGACAGGGCCGCACCGGGGAGCTGTTTTTT.

This chain connects TRBV6-1 to TRBJ1-2; 8 bases map to TRBD1. This CDR3 is built from 17 residues. Germline-derived CDR1 and CDR2 are MNHNS and SASEGT. The J segment lost 1 base and the V segment lost 6 bases, leaving 13 bases of the junction unmatched. CDR3 sequence reads: CASREPGQVHCNYGYTF. The CDR3 bases are TGTGCCAGCAGGGAACCGGGACAGGTACATTGTAACTATGGCTACACCTTC.

The chain is built from TRBV4-1 and TRBJ2-7; D remains unclear. Germline CDR1 is MGHRA and CDR2 is YSYEKL. Trimming took off 4 bases at V and 0 bases at J, with 10 bases between the two ends. CDR3 length: 14 amino acids. This CDR3 reads CASSPRRSSYEQYF. The CDR3 bases are TGCGCCAGCAGCCCGCGGCGGAGCTCCTACGAGCAGTACTTC.

The V and J genes are TRBV21-1 and TRBJ2-1; the listed D gene, TRBD2, was not tested against the DNA. TRBV21-1 corresponds to a pseudogene. The CDR3 sequence is 14 residues long. CDR3 in DNA: TGTGCCAGTTGGGGGGGGAGGTTAAACAATGAGCAGTTCTTC. Amino acid sequence: CASWGGRLNNEQFF.

The chain uses TRBV5-1 and TRBJ1-1, with a possible D match to TRBD1 (6 bases). Germline V CDR1 and CDR2: SGHRS, YFSETQ. With 4 bases removed from V and 2 bases from J, the gap between germline ends came to 15 bases. CDR3 length: 15 amino acids. The CDR3 coding sequence is TGCGCCAGCAGCGGAATTTTACAGGGAAACACTGAAGCTTTCTTT. Its translation is CASSGILQGNTEAFF.

The J gene is TRBJ1-2, the V gene TRBV5-1, with TRBD1 matching 12 bases. With V trimmed by 3 bases and J by 4 bases, 1 base remained unmatched. The CDR3 contains 14 residues. The germline gives CDR1 SGHRS, CDR2 YFSETQ. This CDR3 reads CASSSGQGAYGYTF. In nucleotides, the CDR3 is TGCGCCAGCAGCTCGGGACAGGGGGCCTATGGCTACACCTTC.

The CDR3 DNA reads as TGTGCCAGCAGCTTATTGCGAGATACGCAGTATTTT. This translates into CASSLLRDTQYF. The chain is built from TRBV7-6 and TRBJ2-3; D not resolved. V shed 2 bases and J shed 5 bases, with 5 bases lying between them. CDR3 length: 12 amino acids. From germline, CDR1 is SGHVS and CDR2 FNYEAQ.

The chain has TRBV28 and TRBJ2-7; D is uncertain. This CDR3 has 12 amino acids. Trimming pared 5 bases from V and 7 bases from J, leaving 12 bases between. Germline assignment: CDR1 MDHEN and CDR2 SYDVKM. The CDR3 loop is CASSVPIREQYF. The CDR3 nucleotides read TGTGCCAGCAGTGTTCCCATCAGGGAGCAGTACTTC.